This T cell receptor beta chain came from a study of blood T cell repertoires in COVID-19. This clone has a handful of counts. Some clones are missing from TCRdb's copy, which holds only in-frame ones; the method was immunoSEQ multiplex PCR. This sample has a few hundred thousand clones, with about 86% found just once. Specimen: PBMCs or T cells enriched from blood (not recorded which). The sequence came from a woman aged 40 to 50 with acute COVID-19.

The CDR3 nucleotides are TGTGCCAGCAGCTTGGGACTAAACACCGGGGAGCTGTTTTTT. Amino acids: CASSLGLNTGELFF. The chain joins TRBV7-3 to TRBJ2-2; 7 nucleotides line up with TRBD2. The ends lost 3 bases at V and 2 bases at J; junction bases unmatched: 0. Looked up from germline, CDR1 is SGHTA and CDR2 is FQGTGA. The CDR3 totals 14 residues.